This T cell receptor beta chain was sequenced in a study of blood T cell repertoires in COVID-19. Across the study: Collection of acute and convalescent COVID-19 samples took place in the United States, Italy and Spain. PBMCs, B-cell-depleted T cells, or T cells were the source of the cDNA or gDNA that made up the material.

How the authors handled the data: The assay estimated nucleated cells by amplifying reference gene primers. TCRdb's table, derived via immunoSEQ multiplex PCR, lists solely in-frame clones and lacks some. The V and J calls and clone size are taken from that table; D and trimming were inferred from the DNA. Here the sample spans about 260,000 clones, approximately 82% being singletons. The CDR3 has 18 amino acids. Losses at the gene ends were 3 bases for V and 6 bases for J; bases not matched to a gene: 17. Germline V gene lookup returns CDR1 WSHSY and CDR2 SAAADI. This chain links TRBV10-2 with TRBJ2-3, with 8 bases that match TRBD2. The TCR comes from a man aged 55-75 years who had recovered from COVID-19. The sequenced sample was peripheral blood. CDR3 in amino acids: CASSEPRGGRGRRDTQYF. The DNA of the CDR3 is TGCGCCAGCAGTGAACCCCGGGGGGGCAGGGGACGTCGGGATACGCAGTATTTT.